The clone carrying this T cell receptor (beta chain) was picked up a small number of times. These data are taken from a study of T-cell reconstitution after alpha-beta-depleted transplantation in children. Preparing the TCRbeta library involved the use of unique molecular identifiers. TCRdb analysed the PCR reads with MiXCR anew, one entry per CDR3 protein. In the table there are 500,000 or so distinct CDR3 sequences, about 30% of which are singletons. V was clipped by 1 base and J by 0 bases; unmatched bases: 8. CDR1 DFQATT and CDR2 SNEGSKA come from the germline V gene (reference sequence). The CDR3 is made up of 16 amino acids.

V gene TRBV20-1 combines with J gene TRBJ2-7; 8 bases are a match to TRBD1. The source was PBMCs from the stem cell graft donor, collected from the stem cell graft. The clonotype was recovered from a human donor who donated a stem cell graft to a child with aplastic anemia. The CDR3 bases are TGCAGTGCTAGAGTTTACGGACAGGGACCCTCCTACGAGCAGTACTTC. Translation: CSARVYGQGPSYEQYF.